This TCR beta chain derives from a study of T cell repertoires in cytomegalovirus infection. General study results and limits: Clonotypes of TCR beta that were HLA-C-restricted and CMV-specific dominated the ex vivo response. Carriage of CMV together with the relevant HLA was identifiable through cumulative public TCR beta family frequency.

Looked up from germline, CDR1 is SGHAT and CDR2 is FQDESV (reference sequence). There are 14 residues in the CDR3. V lost 2 bases and J lost 8; bases outside the gene matches: 6. This clonotype was seen repeatedly, ten times or more. Its target is unknown. Via MiXCR, TCRdb re-called the reads, giving one row per CDR3 protein. The table shows 76,000 or so distinct CDR3 sequences, with 3.7% occurring only once. The sequenced sample consisted of PBMCs. This TCR derives from a human donor in good health (CMV status not recorded). Some clones in this sample may be carry-over from other donors' samples. V and J are TRBV11-1 and TRBJ2-1; 7 bases are a match to TRBD2. This chain's CDR3 is CASSLRDYQDEQFF. The CDR3 DNA reads TGTGCCAGCAGCTTAAGGGACTACCAAGATGAGCAGTTCTTC.